The TCR beta chain described here comes from a study of T cell repertoires in cytomegalovirus infection. On the study more broadly: Recently identified HLA-C-restricted CMV epitopes and well-studied HLA-B-restricted CMV epitopes were used by the study. Study outcomes and limitations: Cumulated frequencies of public TCR beta families served to identify carriers of CMV plus the relevant HLA.

The sample holds a few counts of this clonotype. Its specificity is not known. Germline V gene data show CDR1 as SQVTM and CDR2 as ANQGSEA. CDR3 length equals 17 residues. V dropped 3 bases and J dropped 5; count of bases not matched to a gene: 16. Each CDR3 protein gets one entry after TCRdb re-called the reads with MiXCR. The sample carries tens of thousands of distinct CDR3 sequences, around 20% recorded once. This TCR derives from a human donor in good health (CMV status not recorded). Some clones in this sample may be carry-over from other donors' samples. The starting material was CD8+ T cells from cultured PBMCs, obtained from culture after CMV antigen stimulation. The rearrangement links TRBV29-1 to TRBJ2-3, with 8 bases identical to TRBD2. The CDR3 protein is CSVERFESGSLGDTQYF. The CDR3 DNA sequence: TGCAGCGTTGAGAGGTTCGAGAGCGGGAGTCTGGGAGATACGCAGTATTTT.